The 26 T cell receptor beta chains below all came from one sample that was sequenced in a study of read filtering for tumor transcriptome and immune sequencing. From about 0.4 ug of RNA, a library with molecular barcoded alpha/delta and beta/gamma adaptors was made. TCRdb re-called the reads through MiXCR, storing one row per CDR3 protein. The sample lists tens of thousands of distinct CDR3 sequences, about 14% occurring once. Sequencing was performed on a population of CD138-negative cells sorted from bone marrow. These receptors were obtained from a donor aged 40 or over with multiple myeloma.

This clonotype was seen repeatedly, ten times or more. CDR3 region: CASSGRGAGTDTQYF. The CDR3 DNA reads TGTGCCAGCAGCGGGAGGGGCGCGGGGACAGATACGCAGTATTTT. This chain connects TRBV2 to TRBJ2-3; 8 nucleotides line up with TRBD2. V shed 6 bases, J shed 3 bases, and the junction held 8 bases outside the gene matches. The CDR3 has 15 amino acids. Per the germline V gene, CDR1 is SNHLY and CDR2 is FYNNEI.

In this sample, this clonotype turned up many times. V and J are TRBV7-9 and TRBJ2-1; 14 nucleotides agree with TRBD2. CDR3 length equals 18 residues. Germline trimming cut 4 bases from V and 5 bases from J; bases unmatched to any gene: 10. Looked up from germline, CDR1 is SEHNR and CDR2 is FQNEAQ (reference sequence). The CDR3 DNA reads TGTGCCAGCAGCTCACGGGGACTAGCGGGAGAACGGGACAATGAGCAGTTCTTC. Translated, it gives CASSSRGLAGERDNEQFF.

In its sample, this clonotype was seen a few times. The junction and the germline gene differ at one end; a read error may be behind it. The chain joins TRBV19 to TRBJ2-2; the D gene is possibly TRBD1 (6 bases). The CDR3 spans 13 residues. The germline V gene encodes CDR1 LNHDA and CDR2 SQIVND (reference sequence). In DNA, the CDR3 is TGTGCCAGTAGTGCTCAGGGGTCCGGGGAGCTGCTTTTT. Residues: CASSAQGSGELLF.

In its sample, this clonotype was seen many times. For the CDR3, the DNA is TGTGCCAGCAGAATAACCATGGGACTGGCAAGCTCCTACGAGCAGTACTTC. Protein product: CASRITMGLASSYEQYF. The V call is TRBV6-5, the J call TRBJ2-7, with D maybe TRBD2 (6 bases). Germline V gene lookup returns CDR1 MNHEY and CDR2 SVGAGI. V was shortened by 6 bases and J by 0 bases, with 21 bases between the two germline ends. This CDR3 is built from 17 residues.

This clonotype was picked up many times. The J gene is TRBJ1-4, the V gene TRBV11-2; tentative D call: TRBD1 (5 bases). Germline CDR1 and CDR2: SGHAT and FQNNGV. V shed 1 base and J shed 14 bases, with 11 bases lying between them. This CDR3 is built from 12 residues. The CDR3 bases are TGTGCCAGCAGCTTAGTCGAGACAGACCTGTTTTTT. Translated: CASSLVETDLFF.

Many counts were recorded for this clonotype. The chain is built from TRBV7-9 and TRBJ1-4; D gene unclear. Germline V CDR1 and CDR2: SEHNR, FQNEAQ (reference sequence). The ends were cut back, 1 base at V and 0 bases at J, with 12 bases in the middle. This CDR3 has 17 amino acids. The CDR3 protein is CASSLVLGLATNEKLFF. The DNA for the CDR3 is TGTGCCAGCAGCTTAGTTCTTGGCCTTGCAACTAATGAAAAACTGTTTTTT.

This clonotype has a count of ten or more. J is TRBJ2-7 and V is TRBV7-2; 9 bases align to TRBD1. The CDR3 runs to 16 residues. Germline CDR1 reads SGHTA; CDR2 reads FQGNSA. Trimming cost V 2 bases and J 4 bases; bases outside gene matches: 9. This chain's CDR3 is CASSLRTGASKYEQYF. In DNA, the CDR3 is TGTGCCAGCAGCTTACGGACAGGGGCTAGTAAATACGAGCAGTACTTC.

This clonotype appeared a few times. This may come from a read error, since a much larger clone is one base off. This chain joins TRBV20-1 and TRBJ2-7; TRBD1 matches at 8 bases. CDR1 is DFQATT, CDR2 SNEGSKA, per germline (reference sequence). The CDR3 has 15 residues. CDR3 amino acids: CGARDRQGSSYEQYF. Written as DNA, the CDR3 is TGCGGTGCTAGAGATCGACAGGGGAGTTCCTACGAGCAGTACTTC.

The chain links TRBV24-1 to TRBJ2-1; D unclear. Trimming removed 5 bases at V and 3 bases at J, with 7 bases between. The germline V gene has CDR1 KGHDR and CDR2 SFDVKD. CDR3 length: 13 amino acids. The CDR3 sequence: CATSVGYYNEQFF. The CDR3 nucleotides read TGTGCCACCAGTGTAGGGTACTACAATGAGCAGTTCTTC.

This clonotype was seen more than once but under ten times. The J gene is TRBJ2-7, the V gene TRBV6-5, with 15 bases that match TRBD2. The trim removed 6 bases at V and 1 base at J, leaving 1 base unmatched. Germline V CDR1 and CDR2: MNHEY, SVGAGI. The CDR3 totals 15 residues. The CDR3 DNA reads TGTGCCAGCAGCGGACTAGCGGGAGGGTCCTACGAGCAGTACTTC. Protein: CASSGLAGGSYEQYF.

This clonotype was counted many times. The CDR3, as DNA: TGTGCCATCAACTCAGGGAATAGCAATCAGCCCCAGCATTTT. Translating gives CAINSGNSNQPQHF. The chain carries TRBV10-3 and TRBJ1-5; D perhaps matches TRBD1 (5 bases). There are 14 residues in the CDR3. With 7 bases removed from V and 0 bases from J, the gap between germline ends came to 10 bases. Germline lookup yields CDR1 ENHRY and CDR2 SYGVKD.

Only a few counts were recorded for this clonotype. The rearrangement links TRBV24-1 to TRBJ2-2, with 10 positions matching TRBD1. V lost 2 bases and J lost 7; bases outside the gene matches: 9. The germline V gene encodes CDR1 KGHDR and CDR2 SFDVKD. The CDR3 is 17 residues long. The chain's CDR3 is CATSDYPGQGRIGELFF. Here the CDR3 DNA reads TGTGCCACCAGTGATTATCCGGGACAGGGGAGGATCGGGGAGCTGTTTTTT.

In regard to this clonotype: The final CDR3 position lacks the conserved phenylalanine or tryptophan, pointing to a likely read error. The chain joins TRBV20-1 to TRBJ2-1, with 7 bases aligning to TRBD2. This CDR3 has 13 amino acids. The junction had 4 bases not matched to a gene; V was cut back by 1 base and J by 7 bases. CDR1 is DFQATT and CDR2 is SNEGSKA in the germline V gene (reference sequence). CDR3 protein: CSARVPGGNEQFS. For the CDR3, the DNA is TGCAGTGCTAGAGTTCCGGGAGGAAATGAGCAGTTCTCC.

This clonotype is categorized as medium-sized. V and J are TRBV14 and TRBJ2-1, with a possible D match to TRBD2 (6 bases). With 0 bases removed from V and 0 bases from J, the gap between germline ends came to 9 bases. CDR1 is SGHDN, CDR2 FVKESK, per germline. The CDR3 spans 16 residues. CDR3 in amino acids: CASSQDRRGSYNEQFF. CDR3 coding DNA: TGTGCCAGCAGCCAAGATCGGAGGGGCTCCTACAATGAGCAGTTCTTC.

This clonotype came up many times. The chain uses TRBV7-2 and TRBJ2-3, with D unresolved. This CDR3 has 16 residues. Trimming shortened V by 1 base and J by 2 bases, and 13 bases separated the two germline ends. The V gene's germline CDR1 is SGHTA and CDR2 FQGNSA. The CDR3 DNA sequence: TGTGCCAGCAGCTTAGTACCCTCCTCCTCCACAGATACGCAGTATTTT. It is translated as CASSLVPSSSTDTQYF.

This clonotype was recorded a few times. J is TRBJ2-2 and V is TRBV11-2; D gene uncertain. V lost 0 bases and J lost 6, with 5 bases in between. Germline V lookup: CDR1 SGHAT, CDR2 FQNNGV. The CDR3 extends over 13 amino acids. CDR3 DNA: TGTGCCAGCAGCTTAGATCCTTCCGGGGAGCTGTTTTTT. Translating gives CASSLDPSGELFF.

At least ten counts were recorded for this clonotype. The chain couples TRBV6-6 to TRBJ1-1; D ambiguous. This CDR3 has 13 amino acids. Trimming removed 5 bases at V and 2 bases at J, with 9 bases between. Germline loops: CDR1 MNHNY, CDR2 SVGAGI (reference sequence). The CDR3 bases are TGTGCCAGCAGTCGAGCCGGTAACACTGAAGCTTTCTTT. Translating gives CASSRAGNTEAFF.

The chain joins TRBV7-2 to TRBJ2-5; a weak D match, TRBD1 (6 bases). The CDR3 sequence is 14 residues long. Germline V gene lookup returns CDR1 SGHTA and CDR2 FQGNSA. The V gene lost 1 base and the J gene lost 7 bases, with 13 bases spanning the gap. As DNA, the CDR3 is TGTGCCAGCAGCTTAGTCAGGAGCAGGGGGACCCAGTACTTC. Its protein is CASSLVRSRGTQYF.

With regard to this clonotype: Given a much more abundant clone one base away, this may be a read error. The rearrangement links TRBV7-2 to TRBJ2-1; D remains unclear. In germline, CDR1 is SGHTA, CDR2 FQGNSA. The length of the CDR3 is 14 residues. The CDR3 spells CASSLLRNYNGQFF. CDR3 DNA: TGTGCCAGCAGCTTATTGCGGAACTACAATGGGCAGTTCTTC. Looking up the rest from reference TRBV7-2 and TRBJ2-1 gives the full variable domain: GAGVSQSPSNKVTEKGKDVELRCDPISGHTALYWYRQSLGQGLEFLIYFQGNSAPDKSGLPSDRFSAERTGGSVSTLTIQRTQQEDSAVYLCASSLLRNYNGQFFGPGTRLTVL.

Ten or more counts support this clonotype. For the CDR3, the DNA is TGTGCCAGCAGTGAGCAGGCGGGGGGCCAGCCCCAGCATTTT. Its protein product is CASSEQAGGQPQHF. The chain joins TRBV6-6 to TRBJ1-5, with D tentatively TRBD1 (6 bases). Germline-derived CDR1 and CDR2 are MNHNY and SVGAGI (reference sequence). Between the trimmed V and J ends, which lost 5 bases and 7 bases, there was a span of 15 bases. The CDR3 spans 14 residues.

CDR3 protein: CSVVGGRRGTDTQYF. CDR3 coding DNA: TGCAGCGTTGTGGGGGGCCGCCGGGGCACAGATACGCAGTATTTT. The V and J genes are TRBV29-1 and TRBJ2-3; the D gene could be TRBD1 or TRBD2 (6 bases each). Trimming took 4 bases from V and 1 from J, leaving 15 bases between them. The CDR3 totals 15 residues. Germline loops: CDR1 SQVTM, CDR2 ANQGSEA.

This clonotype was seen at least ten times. CDR3 sequence (DNA): TGTGCCAGCTCACGAAAGGGAGACAATGAGCAGTTCTTC. Encoded protein: CASSRKGDNEQFF. The rearrangement links TRBV18 to TRBJ2-1, with D possibly matching TRBD2 (5 bases). Germline CDR1 and CDR2: KGHSH and LQKENI. The CDR3 loop spans 13 amino acids. The germline V and J ends were trimmed by 4 bases and 5 bases, with 9 bases remaining between them.

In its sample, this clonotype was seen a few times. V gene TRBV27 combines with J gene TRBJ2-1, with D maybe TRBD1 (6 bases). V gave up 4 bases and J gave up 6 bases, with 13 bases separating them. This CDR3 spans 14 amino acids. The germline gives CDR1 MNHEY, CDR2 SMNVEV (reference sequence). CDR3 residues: CASSSSDSGNEQFF. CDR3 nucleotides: TGTGCCAGCAGTTCCTCGGACAGTGGCAATGAGCAGTTCTTC.

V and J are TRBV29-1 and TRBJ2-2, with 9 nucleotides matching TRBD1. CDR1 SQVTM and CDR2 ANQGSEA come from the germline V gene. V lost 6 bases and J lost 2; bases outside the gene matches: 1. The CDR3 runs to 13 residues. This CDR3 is CSVGQGNTGELFF. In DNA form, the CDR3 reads TGCAGCGTGGGACAGGGAAACACCGGGGAGCTGTTTTTT.

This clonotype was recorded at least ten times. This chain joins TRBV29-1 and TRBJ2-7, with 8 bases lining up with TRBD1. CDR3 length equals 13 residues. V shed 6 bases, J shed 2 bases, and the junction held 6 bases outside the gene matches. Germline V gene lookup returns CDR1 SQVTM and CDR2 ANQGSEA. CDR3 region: CSVVGQVTYEQYF. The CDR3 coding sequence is TGCAGCGTGGTGGGACAGGTGACCTACGAGCAGTACTTC.

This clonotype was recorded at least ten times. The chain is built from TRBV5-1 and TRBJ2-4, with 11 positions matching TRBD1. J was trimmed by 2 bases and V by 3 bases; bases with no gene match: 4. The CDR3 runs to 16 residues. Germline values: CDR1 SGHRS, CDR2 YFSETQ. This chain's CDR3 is CASSYGQGASKNIQYF. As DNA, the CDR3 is TGCGCCAGCAGCTATGGACAGGGGGCCTCCAAAAACATTCAGTACTTC.